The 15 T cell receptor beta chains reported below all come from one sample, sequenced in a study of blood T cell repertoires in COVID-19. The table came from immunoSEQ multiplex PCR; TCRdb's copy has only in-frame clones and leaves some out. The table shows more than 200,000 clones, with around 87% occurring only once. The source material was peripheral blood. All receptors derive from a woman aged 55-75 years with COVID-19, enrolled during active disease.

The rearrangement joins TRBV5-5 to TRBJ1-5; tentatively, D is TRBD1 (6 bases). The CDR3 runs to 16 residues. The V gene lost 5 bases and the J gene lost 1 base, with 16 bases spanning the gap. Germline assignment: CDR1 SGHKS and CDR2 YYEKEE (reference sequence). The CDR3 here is CASSLDRFGSNQPQHF. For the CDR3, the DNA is TGTGCCAGCAGTTTAGACAGGTTCGGGAGCAATCAGCCCCAGCATTTT. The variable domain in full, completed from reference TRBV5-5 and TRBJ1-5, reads DAGVTQSPTHLIKTRGQQVTLRCSPISGHKSVSWYQQVLGQGPQFIFQYYEKEERGRGNFPDRFSARQFPNYSSELNVNALLLGDSALYLCASSLDRFGSNQPQHFGDGTRLSIL.

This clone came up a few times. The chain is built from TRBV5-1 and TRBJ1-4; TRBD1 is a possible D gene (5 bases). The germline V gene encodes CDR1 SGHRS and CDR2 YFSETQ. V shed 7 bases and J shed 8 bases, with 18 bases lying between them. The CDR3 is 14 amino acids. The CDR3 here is CASRLGGSYEKLFF. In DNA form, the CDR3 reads TGCGCCAGCCGACTTGGGGGGTCATACGAAAAACTGTTTTTT.

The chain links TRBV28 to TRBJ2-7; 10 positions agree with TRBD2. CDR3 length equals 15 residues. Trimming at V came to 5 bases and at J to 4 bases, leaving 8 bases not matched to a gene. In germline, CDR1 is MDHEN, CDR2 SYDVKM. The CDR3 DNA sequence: TGTGCCAGCAGTGGAATAGCGGGAGGTTCGTACGAGCAGTACTTC. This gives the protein CASSGIAGGSYEQYF.

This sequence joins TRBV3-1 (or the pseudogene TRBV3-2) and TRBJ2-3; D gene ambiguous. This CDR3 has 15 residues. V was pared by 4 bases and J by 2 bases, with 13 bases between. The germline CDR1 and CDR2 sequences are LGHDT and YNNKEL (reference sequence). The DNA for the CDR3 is TGTGCCAGCAGCCTGCGCCGAGCCCACACAGATACGCAGTATTTT. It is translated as CASSLRRAHTDTQYF.

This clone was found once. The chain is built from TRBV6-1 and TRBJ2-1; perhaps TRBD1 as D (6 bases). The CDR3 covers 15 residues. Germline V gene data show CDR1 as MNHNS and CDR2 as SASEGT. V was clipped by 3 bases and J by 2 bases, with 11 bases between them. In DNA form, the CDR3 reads TGTGCCAGCAGTGAGGCGTGGGGGCCCTACAATGAGCAGTTCTTC. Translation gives CASSEAWGPYNEQFF.

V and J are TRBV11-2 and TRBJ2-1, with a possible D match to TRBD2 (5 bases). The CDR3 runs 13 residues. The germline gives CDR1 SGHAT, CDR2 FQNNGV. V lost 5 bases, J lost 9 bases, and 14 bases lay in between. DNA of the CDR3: TGTGCCAGCAGCCCCCAACCGCGGGCTGAGCAGTTCTTC. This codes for CASSPQPRAEQFF.

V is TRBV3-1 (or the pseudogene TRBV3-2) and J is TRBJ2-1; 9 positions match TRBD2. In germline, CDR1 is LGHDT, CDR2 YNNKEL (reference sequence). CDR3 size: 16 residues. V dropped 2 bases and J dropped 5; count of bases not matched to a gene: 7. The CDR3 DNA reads TGTGCCAGCAGCCAACGGCGGGAGGGCCTCCACAATGAGCAGTTCTTC. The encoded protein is CASSQRREGLHNEQFF.

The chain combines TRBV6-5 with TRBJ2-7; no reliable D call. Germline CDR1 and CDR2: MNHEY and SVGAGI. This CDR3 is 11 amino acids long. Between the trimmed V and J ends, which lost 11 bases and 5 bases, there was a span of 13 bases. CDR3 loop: CAVGRFHEQYF. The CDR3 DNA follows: TGTGCCGTCGGCAGGTTCCACGAGCAGTACTTC.

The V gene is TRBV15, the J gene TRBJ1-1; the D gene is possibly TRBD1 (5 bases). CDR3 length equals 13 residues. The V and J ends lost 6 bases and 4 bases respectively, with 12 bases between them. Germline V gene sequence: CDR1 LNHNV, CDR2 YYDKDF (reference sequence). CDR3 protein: CATRPTGGTEAFF. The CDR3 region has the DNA TGTGCCACCAGGCCCACGGGGGGCACTGAAGCTTTCTTT.

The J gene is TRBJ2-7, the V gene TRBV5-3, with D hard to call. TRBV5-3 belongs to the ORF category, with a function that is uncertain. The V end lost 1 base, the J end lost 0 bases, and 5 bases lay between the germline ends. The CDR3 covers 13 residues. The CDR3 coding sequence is TGTGCCAGAAGCTTGTTCTCCTCCTACGAGCAGTACTTC. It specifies CARSLFSSYEQYF.

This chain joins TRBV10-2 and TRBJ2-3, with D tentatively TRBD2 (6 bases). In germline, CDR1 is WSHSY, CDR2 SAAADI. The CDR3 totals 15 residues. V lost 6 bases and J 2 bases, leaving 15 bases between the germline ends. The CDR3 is CASRDYPGSTDTQYF. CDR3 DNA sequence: TGCGCCAGCAGGGACTACCCAGGTTCCACAGATACGCAGTATTTT.

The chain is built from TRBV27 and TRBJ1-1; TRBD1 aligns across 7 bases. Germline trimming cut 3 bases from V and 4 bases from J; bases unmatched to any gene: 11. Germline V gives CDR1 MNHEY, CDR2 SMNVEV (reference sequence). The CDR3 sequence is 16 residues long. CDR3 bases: TGTGCCAGCAGTTTGTTCGGACAGGTTCTTATCACTGAAGCTTTCTTT. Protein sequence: CASSLFGQVLITEAFF.

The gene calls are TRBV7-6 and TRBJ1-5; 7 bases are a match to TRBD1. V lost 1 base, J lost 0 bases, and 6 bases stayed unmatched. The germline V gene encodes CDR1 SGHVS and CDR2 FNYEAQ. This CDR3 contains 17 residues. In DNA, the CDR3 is TGTGCCAGCAGCTTAGGGGCAGGGGGTTATAGCAATCAGCCCCAGCATTTT. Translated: CASSLGAGGYSNQPQHF.

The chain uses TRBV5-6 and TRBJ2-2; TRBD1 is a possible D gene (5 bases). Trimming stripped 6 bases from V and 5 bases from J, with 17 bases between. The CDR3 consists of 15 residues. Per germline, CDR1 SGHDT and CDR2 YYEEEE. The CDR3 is CASTRALTGTGELFF. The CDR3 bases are TGTGCCAGCACCAGAGCCCTAACAGGAACCGGGGAGCTGTTTTTT. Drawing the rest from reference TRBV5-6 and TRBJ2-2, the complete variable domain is DAGVTQSPTHLIKTRGQQVTLRCSPKSGHDTVSWYQQALGQGPQFIFQYYEEEERQRGNFPDRFSGHQFPNYSSELNVNALLLGDSALYLCASTRALTGTGELFFGEGSRLTVL.

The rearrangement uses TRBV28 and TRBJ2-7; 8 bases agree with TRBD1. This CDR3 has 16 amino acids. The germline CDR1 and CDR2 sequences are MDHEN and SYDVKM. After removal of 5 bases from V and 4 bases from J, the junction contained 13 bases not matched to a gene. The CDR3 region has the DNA TGTGCCAGCAGTCCCCGGGGCAGGGGGCGCCGGTACGAGCAGTACTTC. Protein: CASSPRGRGRRYEQYF.